This TCR beta chain stems from a study of shared clonotypes between healthy human individuals. In the study overall: CD4 naive and CD4 memory each took three plates per donor, while CD8 naive took two and CD8 memory one.

Replicate PCRs from sorted subsets contained around 200 ng DNA, which is roughly 30,000 T cell genomes. Libraries were prepared by immunoSEQ multiplex PCR; TCRdb keeps only in-frame clonotypes and omits some of them. The sample carries about 2.4 million clones, just over 90% recorded once. Looked up from germline, CDR1 is SGDLS and CDR2 is YYNGEE. Trimming stripped 2 bases from V and 2 bases from J, with 10 bases between. This CDR3 contains 14 residues. The gene calls are TRBV9 and TRBJ2-5; D is ambiguous. Sequencing input: naive CD4+ T cells sorted from blood. As to subset: CD45RA+ positively selected. The TCR sequence derives from a man between 18 and 29 years old in good health. CDR3 region: CASSVSVLQETQYF. CDR3 nucleotide sequence: TGTGCCAGCAGCGTTTCTGTTTTACAAGAGACCCAGTACTTC.